The subject of this entry is one T cell receptor (beta chain). Its antigen is currently unknown. The record originates from a study of beta chain features in type 1 diabetes. Study-level information: Examination spanned fewer than 140,000,000 sorted cells from all samples. Study-level results: A potential PCR bias toward shorter templates would be equal in patient and control samples.

Germline CDR1 is SGHTA and CDR2 is FQGNSA. The CDR3 runs to 15 residues. V dropped 5 bases and J dropped 9; count of bases not matched to a gene: 7. Sequenced material consisted of expressed TCRB transcripts (all of the isolated RNA was reverse transcribed). Generated by immunoSEQ multiplex PCR, the TCRdb table keeps only in-frame clones and is missing some. The sample lists hundreds of thousands of clones, around a sixth seen once, with about 0.093% in the top ten. This TCR derives from a young man in good health. The rearrangement joins TRBV7-2 to TRBJ2-1; 13 positions agree with TRBD2. The sequenced sample consisted of naive CD4+ T cells from blood. The CDR3 region has the DNA TGTGCCAGCAGCCAAACTAGCGGGAGGGTAAGTGAGCAGTTCTTC. It specifies CASSQTSGRVSEQFF.